This note documents a single TCR beta chain sequence. The method was immunoSEQ multiplex PCR; TCRdb's version includes in-frame clones alone and lacks a portion of them. Found here are about 210,000 clones, 89% of them singletons; the top ten hold about 4.8%. The CDR3 loop spans 15 amino acids. Trimming pared 1 base from V and 1 base from J, leaving 9 bases between. CDR1 and CDR2 (germline): SGDLS, YYNGEE. These data belong to a study of blood T cell repertoires in COVID-19. Study in general: Samples taken during acute and convalescent COVID-19 were collected in the United States, Italy and Spain.

The gene calls are TRBV9 and TRBJ1-5; D call uncertain. This TCR was recovered from a middle-aged woman with acute or convalescent COVID-19. Sequenced material: peripheral blood. The CDR3: CASSVSSNSNQPQHF. The CDR3 DNA reads TGTGCCAGCAGCGTATCCAGTAACAGCAATCAGCCCCAGCATTTT.